This note documents a single T cell receptor beta chain sequence. Antigen: not known. It was across several immunoSEQ plates that each subset's genomic DNA was evenly split. Clones were sequenced by immunoSEQ multiplex PCR, and TCRdb holds only the in-frame ones, with some missing. The table lists about 1,800,000 clones, about 95% of them singletons. The data were taken from a study of shared clonotypes between healthy human individuals. In the study overall: A donor's plate count was three for CD4 naive and three for CD4 memory; CD8 naive had two and CD8 memory one.

Notes on the study in general: Generation of non-shared clonotypes was less probable than generation of clonotypes shared by all four donors. Clonotype sharing across donors was expected to vary with sequencing depth.

The CDR3 has 11 residues. Germline V gene data show CDR1 as LNHDA and CDR2 as SQIVND (reference sequence). Trimming pared 6 bases from V and 5 bases from J, leaving 6 bases between. Terminally differentiated effector memory CD45RA+ cells were excluded from the naive CD8 cells, which were CD45RO-negative and positively selected for CCR7. Sequenced sample: naive CD8+ T cells sorted from blood. The TCR originated in a man in his late teens or twenties in good health. The chain carries TRBV19 and TRBJ2-3, with TRBD1 as a possible D gene (5 bases). CDR3 bases: TGTGCCAGTAGAGGGGTAGATACGCAGTATTTT. As protein: CASRGVDTQYF.